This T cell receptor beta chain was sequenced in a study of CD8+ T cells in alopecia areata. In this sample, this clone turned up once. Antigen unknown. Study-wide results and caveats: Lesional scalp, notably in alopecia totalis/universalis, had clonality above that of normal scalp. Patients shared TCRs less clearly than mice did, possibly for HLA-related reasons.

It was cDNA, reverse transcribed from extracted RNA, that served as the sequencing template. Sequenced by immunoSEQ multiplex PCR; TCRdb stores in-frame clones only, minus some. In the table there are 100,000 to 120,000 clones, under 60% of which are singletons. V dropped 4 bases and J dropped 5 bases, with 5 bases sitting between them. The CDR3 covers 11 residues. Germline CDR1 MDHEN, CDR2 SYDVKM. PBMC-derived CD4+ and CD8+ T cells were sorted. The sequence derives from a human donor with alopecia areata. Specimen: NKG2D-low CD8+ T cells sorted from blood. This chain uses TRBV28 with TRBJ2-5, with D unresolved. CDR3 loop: CASSSPETQYF. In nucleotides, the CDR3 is TGTGCCAGCAGTTCCCCGGAGACCCAGTACTTC.